The 19 T cell receptor beta chains below all came from one sample that was sequenced in a study of vaccination and CD4 T cells after COVID-19. At the Johns Hopkins FTIC core, DNA taken from cultured CD4+ T cells was sequenced by way of the Oncomine TCR Beta short-read assay. TCRdb recomputed calls from the PCR reads with MiXCR, one row per CDR3 protein. The table has roughly 15,000 distinct CDR3 sequences, 45% to 60% seen once. These receptors' antigens are unknown. Treatment described: roughly ten-day PBMC culture with coronavirus spike peptide pools or control peptides (ViraFEST assay). Specimen: CD4+ T cells from blood, cultured in vitro. All receptors come from a human donor who had recovered from COVID-19.

This clonotype was seen a few times. This CDR3 reads CASSSDIQPQHF. CDR3 nucleotides: TGTGCCAGCAGCTCCGACATCCAGCCCCAGCATTTT. The J gene is TRBJ1-5, the V gene TRBV7-9; D remains ambiguous. This CDR3 is built from 12 residues. The germline V and J ends were trimmed by 4 bases and 7 bases, with 8 bases remaining between them. Germline V lookup: CDR1 SEHNR, CDR2 FQNEAQ (reference sequence).

There are a few counts of this clonotype. This sequence joins TRBV7-2 and TRBJ2-2; possible D gene TRBD2, 6 bases. The CDR3 is made up of 14 amino acids. V lost 5 bases and J lost 5, with 12 bases in between. Germline CDR1 is SGHTA and CDR2 is FQGNSA. CDR3 coding DNA: TGTGCCAGCAGCCGGGACTCTAGGACCGGGGAGCTGTTTTTT. Protein sequence: CASSRDSRTGELFF.

The chain carries TRBV19 and TRBJ2-5; D possibly uses TRBD1 or TRBD2 (7 bases each). V was shortened by 10 bases and J by 0 bases, with 12 bases between the two germline ends. There are 13 residues in the CDR3. Germline values: CDR1 LNHDA, CDR2 SQIVND (reference sequence). The CDR3 loop is CATRGGYQETQYF. The CDR3 coding sequence is TGTGCCACCAGGGGGGGATACCAAGAGACCCAGTACTTC.

The chain employs TRBV7-3 and TRBJ2-7; 8 bases are a match to TRBD1. Losses at the gene ends were 4 bases for V and 7 bases for J; bases not matched to a gene: 6. CDR1 is SGHTA and CDR2 is FQGTGA in the germline V gene. The CDR3 covers 13 residues. In nucleotides, the CDR3 is TGTGCCAGCAGCTCCGACAGGGGCGGAGAGCAGTACTTC. It codes for CASSSDRGGEQYF.

The rearrangement uses TRBV10-1 and TRBJ2-5; TRBD2 matches 12 bases. The junction had 14 bases not matched to a gene; V was cut back by 8 bases and J by 4 bases. Germline V gene data show CDR1 as WNHNN and CDR2 as SYGVQD (reference sequence). The CDR3 sequence is 17 residues long. The CDR3 here is CASATSSGRGWGETQYF. CDR3 coding DNA: TGCGCCAGCGCAACTTCTAGCGGGAGGGGTTGGGGAGAGACCCAGTACTTC.

Only a few counts were recorded for this clonotype. V usage is TRBV5-1 and J usage is TRBJ2-5; the match to TRBD2 covers 10 bases. The CDR3 covers 16 residues. The junction had 5 bases not matched to a gene; V was cut back by 0 bases and J by 3 bases. Germline values: CDR1 SGHRS, CDR2 YFSETQ. CDR3 nucleotides: TGCGCCAGCAGCTTGGACGCAGCGGGGGGGGAAGAGACCCAGTACTTC. Its protein product is CASSLDAAGGEETQYF. Drawing the rest from reference TRBV5-1 and TRBJ2-5, the complete variable domain is KAGVTQTPRYLIKTRGQQVTLSCSPISGHRSVSWYQQTPGQGLQFLFEYFSETQRNKGNFPGRFSGRQFSNSRSEMNVSTLELGDSALYLCASSLDAAGGEETQYFGPGTRLLVL.

V is TRBV14 and J is TRBJ1-2; D unclear. Germline values: CDR1 SGHDN, CDR2 FVKESK. The CDR3 covers 12 residues. The V and J ends lost 1 base and 4 bases respectively, with 4 bases between them. DNA for the CDR3: TGTGCCAGCAGCCAAGGCTTCTATGGCTACACCTTC. Its translation is CASSQGFYGYTF.

The CDR3 loop is CASSPRRDRSYEQYF. Here the CDR3 DNA reads TGTGCCAGCAGCCCACGGAGGGACAGGAGTTACGAGCAGTACTTC. The V and J genes are TRBV7-8 and TRBJ2-7; 8 bases match TRBD1. CDR3 size: 15 residues. V lost 5 bases to trimming and J lost 4 bases; unmatched junction nucleotides: 10. Germline assignment: CDR1 SGHVS and CDR2 FQNEAQ.

The V call is TRBV27, the J call TRBJ1-1; 9 positions agree with TRBD1. This CDR3 region has 13 residues. Germline trimming cut 6 bases from V and 4 bases from J; bases unmatched to any gene: 3. Germline values: CDR1 MNHEY, CDR2 SMNVEV (reference sequence). CDR3 sequence reads: CASRTGGGTEAFF. The CDR3 bases are TGTGCCAGCAGGACAGGGGGTGGCACTGAAGCTTTCTTT.

This chain joins TRBV4-1 and TRBJ1-6; D unresolved. Trimming removed 5 bases from V and 0 bases from J, with 5 bases in between. The CDR3 has 14 residues. Germline loops: CDR1 MGHRA, CDR2 YSYEKL. The DNA for the CDR3 is TGCGCCAGCAGCGGTCTCTCCTATAATTCACCCCTCCACTTT. It codes for CASSGLSYNSPLHF.

This chain joins TRBV5-1 and TRBJ1-1; D gene uncertain. V lost 0 bases and J 1 base, leaving 7 bases between the germline ends. The CDR3 covers 14 residues. The V gene's germline CDR1 is SGHRS and CDR2 YFSETQ. CDR3 sequence reads: CASSLGHSNTEAFF. The CDR3 DNA reads as TGCGCCAGCAGCTTGGGACATTCGAACACTGAAGCTTTCTTT.

This clonotype was detected once. The chain carries TRBV7-6 and TRBJ2-1, with D hard to call. Germline V CDR1 and CDR2: SGHVS, FNYEAQ. V lost 1 base and J lost 4, with 11 bases in between. The CDR3 is 15 amino acids. In DNA form, the CDR3 reads TGTGCCAGCAGCTTAGTGGACGGCGAGTACAATGAGCAGTTCTTC. It translates to CASSLVDGEYNEQFF.

The rearrangement uses TRBV20-1 and TRBJ2-1; TRBD2 matches 9 bases. V dropped 6 bases and J dropped 2; count of bases not matched to a gene: 5. The CDR3 consists of 14 residues. In germline, CDR1 is DFQATT, CDR2 SNEGSKA (reference sequence). The CDR3 loop is CSATAGGAYNEQFF. For the CDR3, the DNA is TGCAGTGCCACAGCGGGAGGCGCCTACAATGAGCAGTTCTTC.

The V and J genes are TRBV24-1 and TRBJ2-1, with TRBD2 matching over 8 bases. The V gene's germline CDR1 is KGHDR and CDR2 SFDVKD. Germline trimming cut 4 bases from V and 6 bases from J; bases unmatched to any gene: 13. The CDR3 contains 17 residues. CDR3 region: CATSDSSGRNAINEQFF. The DNA of the CDR3 is TGTGCCACCAGTGACTCTAGCGGGCGGAATGCGATCAATGAGCAGTTCTTC.

V and J are TRBV2 and TRBJ2-1, with a tentative D call TRBD2 (5 bases). The CDR3 consists of 15 residues. Trimming took 0 bases from V and 6 from J, leaving 12 bases between them. Germline V gene sequence: CDR1 SNHLY, CDR2 FYNNEI. The CDR3 nucleotides are TGTGCCAGCAGTGAAGCGCGGGCAGCTATCAATGAGCAGTTCTTC. Translation: CASSEARAAINEQFF.

V usage is TRBV18 and J usage is TRBJ2-4; D possibly corresponds to TRBD2 (5 bases). V lost 3 bases, J lost 2 bases, and 11 bases lay in between. Germline V gene data show CDR1 as KGHSH and CDR2 as LQKENI. This CDR3 is built from 15 residues. This CDR3 is CASSPISGSKNIQYF. As DNA, the CDR3 is TGTGCCAGCTCACCGATCTCGGGATCCAAAAACATTCAGTACTTC. The whole variable domain, remainder taken from reference TRBV18 and TRBJ2-4, is NAGVMQNPRHLVRRRGQEARLRCSPMKGHSHVYWYRQLPEEGLKFMVYLQKENIIDESGMPKERFSAEFPKEGPSILRIQQVVRGDSAAYFCASSPISGSKNIQYFGAGTRLSVL.

This rearrangement joins TRBV27 to TRBJ1-6; TRBD1 might be the D (6 bases). CDR3 length equals 16 residues. Germline assignment: CDR1 MNHEY and CDR2 SMNVEV (reference sequence). Trimming removed 6 bases at V and 4 bases at J, with 16 bases between. DNA of the CDR3: TGTGCCAGCAGACACCCTGGGACATCATATAATTCACCCCTCCACTTT. Its translation is CASRHPGTSYNSPLHF.

This clonotype was detected a few times. V and J are TRBV11-1 and TRBJ1-1; D gene ambiguous. The CDR3 runs 15 residues. V shed 0 bases and J shed 4 bases, with 12 bases lying between them. Germline CDR1 and CDR2: SGHAT and FQDESV (reference sequence). This chain's CDR3 is CASSLAGSGGTEAFF. The DNA for the CDR3 is TGTGCCAGCAGCTTAGCCGGGTCCGGAGGCACTGAAGCTTTCTTT. Using reference TRBV11-1 and TRBJ1-1 for the parts outside the CDR3, the full variable domain is EAEVAQSPRYKITEKSQAVAFWCDPISGHATLYWYRQILGQGPELLVQFQDESVVDDSQLPKDRFSAERLKGVDSTLKIQPAELGDSAMYLCASSLAGSGGTEAFFGQGTRLTVV.

The V and J genes are TRBV2 and TRBJ2-7, with no clear D. Per germline, CDR1 SNHLY and CDR2 FYNNEI. This CDR3 spans 13 amino acids. Trimming stripped 4 bases from V and 3 bases from J, with 10 bases between. CDR3 in amino acids: CASSGVGLYEQYF. The CDR3 DNA reads TGTGCCAGCAGTGGAGTTGGCCTCTACGAGCAGTACTTC.